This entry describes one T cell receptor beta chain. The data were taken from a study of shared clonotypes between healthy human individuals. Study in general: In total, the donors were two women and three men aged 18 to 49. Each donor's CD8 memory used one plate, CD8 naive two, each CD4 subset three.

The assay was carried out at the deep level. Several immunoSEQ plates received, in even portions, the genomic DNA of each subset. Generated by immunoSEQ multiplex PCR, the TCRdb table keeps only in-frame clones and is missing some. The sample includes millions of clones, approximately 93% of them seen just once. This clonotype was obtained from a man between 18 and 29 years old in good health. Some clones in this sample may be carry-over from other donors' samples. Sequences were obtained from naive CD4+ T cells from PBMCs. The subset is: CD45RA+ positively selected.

For the CDR3, the DNA is TGTGCCAGCAGTTTAAAAGCCCAGAGGGGATACACCGGGGAGCTGTTTTTT. Translated, it gives CASSLKAQRGYTGELFF. V gene TRBV27 combines with J gene TRBJ2-2; perhaps D is TRBD1 or TRBD2 (5 bases each). This CDR3 region has 17 residues. CDR1 and CDR2 (germline): MNHEY, SMNVEV (reference sequence). V was shortened by 2 bases and J by 3 bases, with 16 bases between the two germline ends.